The 2 T cell receptor beta chains below all came from one sample that was sequenced in a study of OX40 agonist ivuxolimab in advanced cancers. Profiling relied on immunoSEQ multiplex PCR, and the TCRdb table lists in-frame clones only, not all of them. In the table there are 80,000 to 100,000 clones, roughly 93% of which are singletons. The sample was CD4+ or CD8+ T cells sorted from blood, taken in a trial of the OX40 agonist ivuxolimab. These receptor sequences come from an adult with an advanced solid tumor such as melanoma, head and neck, liver or kidney cancer.

The chain carries TRBV19 and TRBJ2-2; 7 bases agree with TRBD2. V shed 3 bases and J 2 bases; nucleotides not matched to a gene: 9. Germline V gene data show CDR1 as LNHDA and CDR2 as SQIVND (reference sequence). This CDR3 region has 17 residues. The CDR3 DNA is TGTGCCAGTAGTATCTCGGGACTACACCAAAACACCGGGGAGCTGTTTTTT. This sequence encodes CASSISGLHQNTGELFF.

The chain carries TRBV18 and TRBJ2-5; D may match TRBD1 or TRBD2 (5 bases each). The DNA end favors TRBJ2-7, so the J call may be wrong. This CDR3 has 12 residues. Germline V gene lookup returns CDR1 KGHSH and CDR2 LQKENI. The CDR3 reads CASSRDHYEQYF. The CDR3 DNA is TGTGCCAGCTCACGGGACCACTACGAGCAGTACTTC.